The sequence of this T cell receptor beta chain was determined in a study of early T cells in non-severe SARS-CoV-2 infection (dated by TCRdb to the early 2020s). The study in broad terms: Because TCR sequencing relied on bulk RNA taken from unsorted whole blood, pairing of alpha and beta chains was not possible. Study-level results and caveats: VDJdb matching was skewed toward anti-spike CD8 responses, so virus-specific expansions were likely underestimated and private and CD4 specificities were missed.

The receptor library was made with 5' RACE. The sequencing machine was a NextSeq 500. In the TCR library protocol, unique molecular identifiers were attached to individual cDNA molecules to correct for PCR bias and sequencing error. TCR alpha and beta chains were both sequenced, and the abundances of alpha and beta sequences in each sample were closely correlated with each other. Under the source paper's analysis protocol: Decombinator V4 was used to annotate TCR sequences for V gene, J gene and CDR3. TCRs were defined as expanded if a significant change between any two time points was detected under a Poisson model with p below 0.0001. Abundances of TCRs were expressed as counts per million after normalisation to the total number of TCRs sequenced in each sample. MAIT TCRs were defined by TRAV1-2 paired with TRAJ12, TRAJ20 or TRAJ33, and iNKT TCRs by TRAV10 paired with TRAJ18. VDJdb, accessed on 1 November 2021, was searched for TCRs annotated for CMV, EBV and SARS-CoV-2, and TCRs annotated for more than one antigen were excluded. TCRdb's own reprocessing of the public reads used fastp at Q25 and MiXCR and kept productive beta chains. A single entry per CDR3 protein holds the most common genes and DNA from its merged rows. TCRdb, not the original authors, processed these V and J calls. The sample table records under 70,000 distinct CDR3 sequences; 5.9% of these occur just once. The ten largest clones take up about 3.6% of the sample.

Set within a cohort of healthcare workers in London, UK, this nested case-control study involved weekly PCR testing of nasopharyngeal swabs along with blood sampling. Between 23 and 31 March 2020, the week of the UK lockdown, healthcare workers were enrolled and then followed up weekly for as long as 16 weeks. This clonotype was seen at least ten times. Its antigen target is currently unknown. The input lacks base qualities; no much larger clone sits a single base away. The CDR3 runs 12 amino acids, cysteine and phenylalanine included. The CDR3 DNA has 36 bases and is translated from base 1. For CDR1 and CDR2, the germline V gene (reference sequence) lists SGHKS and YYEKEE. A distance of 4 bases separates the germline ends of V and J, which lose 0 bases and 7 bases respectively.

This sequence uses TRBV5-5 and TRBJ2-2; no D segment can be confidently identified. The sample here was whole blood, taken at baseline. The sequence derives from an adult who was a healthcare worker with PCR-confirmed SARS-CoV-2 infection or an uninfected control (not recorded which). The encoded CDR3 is CASSLVRGELFF. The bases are TGTGCCAGCAGCTTGGTCCGCGGGGAGCTGTTTTTT.